This TCR beta chain was documented in a study of T cell responses to AZD1222 COVID-19 vaccine. Assay used: immunoSEQ multiplex PCR; TCRdb lists only in-frame clones, some missing. The sample holds 120,000 to 150,000 clones, roughly 90% seen once. Study findings and constraints: Vaccine-related CD4 TCRs covered spike, predominating at 160-218 and 743-854. Seropositivity was recorded at baseline in only 6 or 7 AZD1222 recipients. When two AZD1222 doses had been given, Spike-specific TCR breadth and depth rose. Clonal diversity may have been underestimated, and the donors were mostly white British, with more females than males.

This clone has only one observation. Its specificity is not known. The CDR3 consists of 16 residues. The V and J ends lost 0 bases and 7 bases, in that order; junction bases with no gene match: 8. Germline V gene sequence: CDR1 MRHNA, CDR2 SNTAGT. This receptor was identified in an adult who received the AZD1222 COVID-19 vaccine. V and J are TRBV6-4 and TRBJ2-1, with 8 bases fitting TRBD2. Sequences were derived from peripheral blood, sampled 28 days after the second AZD1222 dose. CDR3 DNA sequence: TGTGCCAGCAGTGACTCGTACGGGAGGGGTGTTAATGAGCAGTTCTTC. It is translated as CASSDSYGRGVNEQFF.